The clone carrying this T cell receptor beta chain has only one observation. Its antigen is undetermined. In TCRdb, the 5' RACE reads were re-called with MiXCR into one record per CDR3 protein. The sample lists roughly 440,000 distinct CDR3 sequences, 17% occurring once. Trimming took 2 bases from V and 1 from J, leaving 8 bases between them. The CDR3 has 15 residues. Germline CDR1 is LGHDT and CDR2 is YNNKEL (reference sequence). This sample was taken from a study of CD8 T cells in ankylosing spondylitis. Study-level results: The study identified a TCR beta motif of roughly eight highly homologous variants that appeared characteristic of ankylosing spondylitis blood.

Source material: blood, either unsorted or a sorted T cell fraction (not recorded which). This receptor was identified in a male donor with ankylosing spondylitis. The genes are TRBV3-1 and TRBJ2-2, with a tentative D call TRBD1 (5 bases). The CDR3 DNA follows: TGTGCCAGCAGCCAAAACACAGGGAACACCGGGGAGCTGTTTTTT. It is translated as CASSQNTGNTGELFF.